Listed below are T cell receptor beta chains from one sample, sequenced in a study of tumor-infiltrating lymphocytes in oesophageal squamous cell carcinoma. TCRdb re-called the PCR reads with MiXCR, one entry per CDR3 protein. The table has about 20,000 distinct CDR3 sequences, around two fifths seen once. Sequencing was done on a sample of normal esophageal tissue next to the tumor. These receptors were obtained from a female donor with esophageal squamous cell carcinoma. The CDR3 runs from the conserved cysteine through the conserved F or W. D genes are given only for firm matches. Only some rows state a clone size, as once, few, many or a class for expanded clones.

J gene	D gene	V gene	clone size	CDR3 protein	CDR3 DNA
TRBJ2-3	-	TRBV11-2	many	CASSLYHRSTDTQYF	TGTGCCAGCAGCTTATATCACAGGTCCACAGATACGCAGTATTTT
TRBJ2-5	-	TRBV11-2	-	CASSSKETQYF	TGTGCCAGCAGCTCTAAAGAGACCCAGTACTTC
TRBJ2-5	-	TRBV11-1	many	CASSDRSIQETQYF	TGTGCCAGCAGCGACCGTTCTATCCAAGAGACCCAGTACTTC
TRBJ2-5	-	TRBV2	-	CASSERFSEETQYF	TGTGCCAGCAGTGAAAGGTTTAGCGAAGAGACCCAGTACTTC
TRBJ2-3	TRBD2	TRBV10-2	-	CASESSGGANTQYF	TGCGCCAGCGAGTCTAGCGGGGGGGCTAATACGCAGTATTTT
TRBJ2-3	-	TRBV5-1	many	CASSFRYRLADTQYF	TGCGCCAGCAGCTTCAGATACAGACTAGCAGATACGCAGTATTTT
TRBJ2-3	-	TRBV6-1	-	CASSDGGSKAQYF	TGTGCCAGCAGCGACGGAGGGTCAAAGGCGCAGTATTTT
TRBJ2-1	TRBD2	TRBV18	-	CATFDSGTNEQFF	TGTGCCACCTTCGATAGCGGGACGAATGAGCAGTTCTTC
TRBJ2-1	-	TRBV7-2	few	CASSLGWEYPYNEQFF	TGTGCCAGCAGCTTAGGCTGGGAGTATCCCTACAATGAGCAGTTCTTC
TRBJ2-1	TRBD2	TRBV6-5	-	CASSYGAGGQNEQFF	TGTGCCAGCAGTTACGGAGCGGGGGGGCAGAATGAGCAGTTCTTC
TRBJ2-3	-	TRBV2	many	CASSFGLTDTQYF	TGTGCCAGCAGTTTCGGACTGACAGATACGCAGTATTTT
TRBJ2-5	TRBD2	TRBV6-1	-	CASSWVTSGMGETQYF	TGTGCCAGCAGTTGGGTGACTAGCGGGATGGGGGAGACCCAGTACTTC
TRBJ1-2	-	TRBV20-1	many	CSAREGGGYTF	TGCAGTGCTAGAGAGGGCGGAGGCTACACCTTC
TRBJ1-1	-	TRBV9	many	CASSVGDIFDTEAFF	TGTGCCAGCAGCGTGGGGGACATTTTCGACACTGAAGCTTTCTTT
TRBJ1-2	TRBD1	TRBV13	-	CASSGDRASKSNYGYTF	TGTGCCAGCAGCGGAGACAGGGCCTCTAAATCAAACTATGGCTACACCTTC
TRBJ2-7	TRBD2	TRBV7-8	few	CASSLVAGTSYEQYF	TGTGCCAGCAGCTTAGTAGCGGGCACCTCCTACGAGCAGTACTTC
TRBJ2-7	TRBD2	TRBV11-2	-	CASSLGFASGSYEQYF	TGTGCCAGCAGCTTAGGATTTGCTAGCGGGAGCTACGAGCAGTACTTC
TRBJ2-5	TRBD2	TRBV7-2	-	CASSLGGSGRVQETQYF	TGTGCCAGCAGCTTAGGCGGTAGCGGGAGGGTTCAAGAGACCCAGTACTTC
TRBJ1-5	TRBD1	TRBV7-2	-	CASSLFVTGHQPQHF	TGTGCCAGCAGCTTGTTCGTGACAGGGCATCAGCCCCAGCATTTT
TRBJ1-1	-	TRBV2	few	CASSDGAGPGTEAFF	TGTGCCAGCAGTGACGGAGCAGGGCCGGGCACTGAAGCTTTCTTT
TRBJ2-2	-	TRBV11-3	once	CASEGSTGELFF	TGTGCCAGCGAGGGGAGCACCGGGGAGCTGTTTTTT
TRBJ2-1	-	TRBV7-3	-	CASSLRGGPNEQFF	TGTGCCAGCAGCTTAAGGGGGGGGCCTAATGAGCAGTTCTTC
TRBJ2-1	TRBD1	TRBV7-6	-	CASSWGTGDQFF	TGTGCCAGCAGCTGGGGGACAGGGGACCAGTTCTTC
TRBJ2-5	-	TRBV7-2	many	CASSRSGSISSPLHF	TGTGCCAGCAGCCGCTCCGGGAGTATTAGCTCACCCCTCCACTTC
TRBJ1-6	TRBD1	TRBV19	few	CASIDRGRNSPLHF	TGTGCCAGTATTGACAGGGGGCGGAATTCACCCCTCCACTTT
TRBJ2-7	TRBD2	TRBV19	few	CASSKRGVGEQYF	TGTGCCAGTAGTAAGCGGGGGGTCGGCGAGCAGTACTTC
TRBJ2-7	TRBD2	TRBV4-2	-	CASSQDLGRASSYEQYF	TGTGCCAGCAGCCAAGATCTGGGGAGGGCCTCCTCCTACGAGCAGTACTTC
TRBJ2-7	TRBD2	TRBV7-6	-	CASSLASGMYNEQYF	TGTGCCAGCAGCTTAGCTAGCGGGATGTACAATGAGCAGTACTTC
TRBJ2-7	-	TRBV28	many	CASSSPGTHYEQYF	TGTGCCAGCAGTTCTCCCGGGACCCACTACGAGCAGTACTTC
TRBJ2-3	TRBD1	TRBV7-2	many	CASSPRQGGSTDTQYF	TGTGCCAGCAGCCCCCGACAGGGTGGGAGCACAGATACGCAGTATTTT
TRBJ1-1	-	TRBV6-6	many	CASSYSGGHTEAFF	TGTGCCAGCAGTTACTCAGGGGGGCACACTGAAGCTTTCTTT
TRBJ2-7	-	TRBV7-6	-	CASSPYDSREQYF	TGTGCCAGCAGCCCCTACGACAGCCGCGAGCAGTACTTC
TRBJ1-2	-	TRBV6-5	-	CASSVHRVDYGYTF	TGTGCCAGCAGTGTTCACAGGGTTGACTATGGCTACACCTTC
TRBJ2-1	TRBD2	TRBV11-3	-	CASSFHRLAAGEQFF	TGTGCCAGCAGCTTCCACAGACTAGCGGCTGGGGAGCAGTTCTTC
TRBJ1-2	-	TRBV4-1	-	CASSQERGSNRGYTF	TGCGCCAGCAGCCAAGAACGCGGTAGTAATCGTGGCTACACCTTC
TRBJ1-6	TRBD1	TRBV5-4	many	CASSVTGQKSSYNSPLHF	TGTGCCAGCAGTGTAACGGGACAGAAGAGCTCCTATAATTCACCCCTCCACTTT
TRBJ2-1	-	TRBV12-3/TRBV12-4	-	CASSPGPTNTGELYF	TGTGCCAGCAGTCCCGGACCCACGAACACCGGGGAGCTGTACTTC
TRBJ2-2	TRBD2	TRBV24-1	many	CATSDTSGRHTGELFF	TGTGCCACCAGTGACACTAGCGGGAGGCACACCGGGGAGCTGTTTTTT
TRBJ2-1	-	TRBV7-6	-	CASSSGWDNEQFF	TGTGCTAGCAGCTCCGGTTGGGACAATGAGCAGTTCTTC
TRBJ2-7	TRBD2	TRBV6-2/TRBV6-3	-	CASSYSQLAGVEQYF	TGTGCCAGCAGTTACTCGCAACTAGCGGGAGTCGAGCAGTACTTC
TRBJ2-6	-	TRBV9	many	CASSVQGQGGANVLTF	TGTGCCAGCAGCGTACAAGGCCAGGGGGGGGCCAACGTCCTGACTTTC
TRBJ2-1	TRBD2	TRBV11-2	medium-sized	CASSLVTSGAYDEQFF	TGTGCCAGCAGCTTAGTAACCAGCGGGGCGTACGATGAGCAGTTCTTC
TRBJ2-3	TRBD1	TRBV7-3	few	CASSLTSNPLDRNSYEQYF	TGTGCCAGCAGCTTAACCTCTAACCCCCTGGACAGGAACTCCTACGAGCAGTACTTT
TRBJ1-3	-	TRBV6-1	medium-sized	CASSAGGPGNTIYF	TGTGCCAGCAGTGCCGGGGGACCTGGAAACACCATATATTTT
TRBJ2-1	TRBD1	TRBV6-1	once	CASSTTGQGKYNEQFF	TGTGCCAGCAGTACCACCGGACAGGGGAAATACAATGAGCAGTTCTTC
TRBJ2-6	TRBD1	TRBV2	many	CASRSPGTGVSSGANVLTF	TGTGCCAGCAGATCTCCCGGGACAGGGGTCTCCTCTGGGGCCAACGTCCTGACTTTC
TRBJ1-2	-	TRBV24-1	many	CATSDSRRGDYGYTF	TGTGCCACCAGTGATTCGCGACGGGGGGATTATGGCTACACCTTC
TRBJ1-1	TRBD1	TRBV20-1	-	CSAESRTGRTEAFF	TGCAGTGCCGAATCCCGGACAGGGAGAACTGAAGCTTTCTTT
TRBJ2-5	-	TRBV7-2	-	CASSLVRGGGETQYF	TGTGCCAGCAGCTTGGTCAGAGGGGGAGGGGAGACCCAGTACTTC
TRBJ2-5	-	TRBV7-6	few	CASSPGSFVWETQYF	TGTGCCAGCAGCCCAGGTAGTTTCGTGTGGGAGACCCAGTACTTC
TRBJ2-5	-	TRBV7-2	medium-sized	CASSSTRGGVTQYF	TGTGCCAGCAGTTCGACCCGTGGGGGTGTGACCCAGTACTTC
TRBJ2-1	-	TRBV7-2	few	CASSLTGGHRDEQFF	TGTGCCAGCAGTCTCACGGGAGGCCACAGGGATGAGCAGTTCTTC
TRBJ2-7	-	TRBV19	few	CASSINSGIYEQYF	TGTGCCAGTAGTATAAATTCAGGAATCTACGAGCAGTACTTC
TRBJ1-1	TRBD1	TRBV2	few	CASSEGATGAFF	TGTGCCAGCAGTGAAGGTGCGACAGGGGCTTTCTTT
TRBJ1-3	-	TRBV19	-	CASSGDSGNTIYF	TGTGCCAGTAGCGGAGACTCTGGAAACACCATATATTTT